This entry lists 31 T cell receptor beta chains sequenced from one sample in a study of shared T cell receptors in the human thymus. Assay used: immunoSEQ multiplex PCR; TCRdb lists only in-frame clones, some missing. The profile shows some 400,000 clones, roughly 94% of them singletons. The specimen sequenced was thymocytes. These receptors were collected from a human donor.

V usage is TRBV28 and J usage is TRBJ2-3; D may be TRBD1 (7 bases). The germline V gene has CDR1 MDHEN and CDR2 SYDVKM. Trimming left V 5 bases short and J 0 bases short, with 21 bases between. The CDR3 contains 18 residues. CDR3 DNA sequence: TGTGCCAGCAGTGGCGGGACAGAGGAGGGCACTAGCACAGATACGCAGTATTTT. Protein: CASSGGTEEGTSTDTQYF.

V gene TRBV7-9 combines with J gene TRBJ2-1; D not resolved. From germline, CDR1 is SEHNR and CDR2 FQNEAQ (reference sequence). Trimming left V 5 bases short and J 7 bases short, with 15 bases between. The CDR3 spans 14 residues. In nucleotides, the CDR3 is TGTGCCAGCAGCCTCCCGCCGTACTCGAATGAGCAGTTCTTC. The encoded protein is CASSLPPYSNEQFF.

The rearrangement joins TRBV29-1 to TRBJ1-2, with TRBD1 matching 10 bases. Germline trimming cut 3 bases from V and 3 bases from J; bases unmatched to any gene: 4. Germline V gene sequence: CDR1 SQVTM, CDR2 ANQGSEA. The CDR3 has 14 residues. The CDR3 sequence is CSVDAGTGDYGYTF. The DNA of the CDR3 is TGCAGCGTTGACGCCGGGACAGGGGACTATGGCTACACCTTC.

The V gene is TRBV7-9, the J gene TRBJ1-1; TRBD1 might be the D (6 bases). The germline gives CDR1 SEHNR, CDR2 FQNEAQ (reference sequence). CDR3 size: 13 residues. V was trimmed by 3 bases and J by 1 base, leaving 6 bases between them. The chain's CDR3 is CASSLGANTEAFF. CDR3 nucleotide sequence: TGTGCCAGCAGCTTGGGGGCGAACACTGAAGCTTTCTTT. Using reference TRBV7-9 and TRBJ1-1 for the parts outside the CDR3, the full variable domain is DTGVSQNPRHKITKRGQNVTFRCDPISEHNRLYWYRQTLGQGPEFLTYFQNEAQLEKSRLLSDRFSAERPKGSFSTLEIQRTEQGDSAMYLCASSLGANTEAFFGQGTRLTVV.

This clone appeared a single time. The genes are TRBV27 and TRBJ2-7; 9 nucleotides line up with TRBD1. The CDR3 loop spans 15 amino acids. J gave up 6 bases and V 8 bases, and 14 bases lay outside the gene matches. Germline V CDR1 and CDR2: MNHEY, SMNVEV (reference sequence). The CDR3 DNA reads TGTGCCAGCCGAAACTCCCGGGACAGGGTGATCGAGCAGTACTTC. It yields the protein CASRNSRDRVIEQYF.

The gene calls are TRBV14 and TRBJ2-5; 7 positions agree with TRBD2. This CDR3 spans 15 amino acids. V lost 3 bases to trimming and J lost 2 bases; unmatched junction nucleotides: 6. In germline, CDR1 is SGHDN, CDR2 FVKESK. The CDR3 reads CASSQKRDLQETQYF. CDR3 in DNA: TGTGCCAGCAGCCAGAAGCGGGACTTACAAGAGACCCAGTACTTC. Based on the CDR3 plus reference TRBV14 and TRBJ2-5, the full variable domain is EAGVTQFPSHSVIEKGQTVTLRCDPISGHDNLYWYRRVMGKEIKFLLHFVKESKQDESGMPNNRFLAERTGGTYSTLKVQPAELEDSGVYFCASSQKRDLQETQYFGPGTRLLVL.

The chain uses TRBV7-8 and TRBJ2-7; 9 bases are shared with TRBD1. J lost 6 bases, V lost 3 bases, and 6 bases had no gene match. The CDR3 runs to 14 residues. Looked up from germline, CDR1 is SGHVS and CDR2 is FQNEAQ. The CDR3 nucleotides are TGTGCCAGCAGCTTGTCTACAGGGGGCGGCGAGCAGTACTTC. Protein product: CASSLSTGGGEQYF.

The chain recombines TRBV4-1 with TRBJ2-7, with 8 bases that match TRBD2. V trimming: 3 bases; J trimming: 2 bases; junction bases outside the gene matches: 6. Per the germline V gene, CDR1 is MGHRA and CDR2 is YSYEKL. The CDR3 is 15 residues long. The CDR3 nucleotides read TGCGCCAGCAGCCACCCTCAGCGGGGGACCTACGAGCAGTACTTC. This sequence encodes CASSHPQRGTYEQYF.

The rearrangement uses TRBV27 and TRBJ2-7, with D maybe TRBD1 (6 bases). Germline V lookup: CDR1 MNHEY, CDR2 SMNVEV (reference sequence). The V end lost 5 bases, the J end lost 2 bases, and 16 bases lay between the germline ends. The CDR3 covers 15 residues. The CDR3 spells CASSTRTVGPYEQYF. The CDR3 DNA is TGTGCCAGCAGTACCAGGACAGTAGGCCCCTACGAGCAGTACTTC.

This clone has more than one count but fewer than ten. The rearrangement links TRBV7-9 to TRBJ2-1, with D possibly matching TRBD1 (7 bases). The V gene's germline CDR1 is SEHNR and CDR2 FQNEAQ (reference sequence). This CDR3 comprises 13 residues. The ends were cut back, 4 bases at V and 7 bases at J, with 11 bases in the middle. The CDR3 DNA is TGTGCCAGCAGCTCAGGGGGAGGTAATGAGCAGTTCTTC. Amino acid sequence: CASSSGGGNEQFF.

The V call is TRBV11-2, the J call TRBJ2-1; D is uncertain. V was shortened by 5 bases and J by 3 bases, with 8 bases between the two germline ends. In germline, CDR1 is SGHAT, CDR2 FQNNGV. The CDR3 has 13 residues. CDR3 residues: CASSLGIYNEQFF. The CDR3 coding sequence is TGTGCCAGCAGCCTGGGGATCTACAATGAGCAGTTCTTC. Supplemented by reference TRBV11-2 and TRBJ2-1, the full variable domain reads EAGVAQSPRYKIIEKRQSVAFWCNPISGHATLYWYQQILGQGPKLLIQFQNNGVVDDSQLPKDRFSAERLKGVDSTLKIQPAKLEDSAVYLCASSLGIYNEQFFGPGTRLTVL.

The chain recombines TRBV7-6 with TRBJ2-3; TRBD2 aligns across 10 bases. The CDR3 is made up of 16 amino acids. Losses at the gene ends were 5 bases for V and 2 bases for J; bases not matched to a gene: 7. Germline CDR1 SGHVS, CDR2 FNYEAQ. CDR3 loop: CASSGAAGGYTDTQYF. The DNA of the CDR3 is TGTGCCAGCAGCGGAGCAGCGGGAGGGTACACAGATACGCAGTATTTT.

Details on this clone: A junction boundary mismatches the germline segment, possibly from a read error. This sequence joins TRBV25-1 and TRBJ1-1; the D is unclear. Germline CDR1 is MGHDK and CDR2 is SYGVNS. This CDR3 comprises 11 residues. The CDR3 reads CASSELAGFDF. As DNA, the CDR3 is TGTGCCAGCAGTGAGTTAGCGGGGTTCGACTTT.

This sequence joins TRBV5-1 and TRBJ2-2; D is unclear. The CDR3 contains 12 residues. V was cut by 4 bases and J by 8 bases, with 9 bases left in between. Germline CDR1 and CDR2: SGHRS and YFSETQ. This chain's CDR3 is CASSPRMGELFF. Written as DNA, the CDR3 is TGCGCCAGCAGCCCAAGGATGGGGGAGCTGTTTTTT.

The DNA for the CDR3 is TGTGCCAGCAGCTTAGCGACAGGGGTAGACACCGGGGAGCTGTTTTTT. Translated: CASSLATGVDTGELFF. The chain has TRBV7-2 and TRBJ2-2; TRBD1 aligns across 8 bases. Germline CDR1 and CDR2: SGHTA and FQGNSA. Unmatched junction bases numbered 3, after V lost 0 bases and J lost 3 bases. This CDR3 has 16 residues.

Remarks on this clone: An end of the junction differs from the germline gene, which may be a read error. The chain recombines TRBV7-9 with TRBJ2-1; the D is unclear. The CDR3 extends over 13 amino acids. Germline V gene data show CDR1 as SEHNR and CDR2 as FQNEAQ (reference sequence). The CDR3 DNA is TGTGCTAGCAGTAATACAAAAGACCATGAGCAGTTCTTC. Translated, it gives CASSNTKDHEQFF.

J is TRBJ2-3 and V is TRBV4-1, with 12 positions matching TRBD2. Trimming cost V 0 bases and J 6 bases; bases outside gene matches: 10. The germline V gene encodes CDR1 MGHRA and CDR2 YSYEKL. This CDR3 has 18 amino acids. The CDR3 is CASSQDEGLAGGWDTQYF. The CDR3 coding sequence is TGCGCCAGCAGCCAAGATGAGGGGCTAGCGGGAGGGTGGGATACGCAGTATTTT.

The rearrangement joins TRBV29-1 to TRBJ2-7, with TRBD1 matching 8 bases. CDR1 and CDR2 (germline): SQVTM, ANQGSEA. The CDR3 has 13 residues. The trim removed 6 bases at V and 1 base at J, leaving 5 bases unmatched. The CDR3 region has the DNA TGCAGCGTAAGACAGGGGCCATCCTACGAGCAGTACTTC. It yields the protein CSVRQGPSYEQYF.

The J gene is TRBJ2-1, the V gene TRBV7-2; D is ambiguous. This CDR3 spans 15 amino acids. Germline V gene sequence: CDR1 SGHTA, CDR2 FQGNSA. Trimming stripped 1 base from V and 0 bases from J, with 7 bases between. CDR3 sequence: CASSLGASSYNEQFF. In DNA form, the CDR3 reads TGTGCCAGCAGCTTAGGGGCGAGCTCCTACAATGAGCAGTTCTTC.

This chain joins TRBV28 and TRBJ2-7, with 7 positions matching TRBD2. This CDR3 contains 14 residues. The V and J ends lost 3 bases and 0 bases, in that order; junction bases with no gene match: 2. Germline V gene lookup returns CDR1 MDHEN and CDR2 SYDVKM. CDR3 loop: CASSFPSGSYEQYF. For the CDR3, the DNA is TGTGCCAGCAGTTTCCCTAGCGGCTCCTACGAGCAGTACTTC.

The chain is built from TRBV29-1 and TRBJ2-1; 7 nucleotides agree with TRBD2. Looked up from germline, CDR1 is SQVTM and CDR2 is ANQGSEA. V dropped 7 bases and J dropped 2; count of bases not matched to a gene: 5. The CDR3 runs to 13 residues. CDR3 residues: CSAAGTTYNEQFF. Written as DNA, the CDR3 is TGCAGCGCCGCCGGGACTACCTACAATGAGCAGTTCTTC.

The J gene is TRBJ1-5, the V gene TRBV15; a possible D gene is TRBD1 (6 bases). The germline V and J ends were trimmed by 5 bases and 0 bases, with 14 bases remaining between them. Germline CDR1 reads LNHNV; CDR2 reads YYDKDF (reference sequence). The CDR3 is 16 residues long. The DNA for the CDR3 is TGTGCCACCAGCGATCGGACAGTCCTTAGCAATCAGCCCCAGCATTTT. As protein: CATSDRTVLSNQPQHF.

The J gene is TRBJ2-1, the V gene TRBV7-2, with 11 nucleotides matching TRBD2. The J segment lost 6 bases and the V segment lost 4 bases, leaving 8 bases of the junction unmatched. The CDR3 sequence is 16 residues long. Germline loops: CDR1 SGHTA, CDR2 FQGNSA. The CDR3 is CASSSPLAGGPNEQFF. The DNA of the CDR3 is TGTGCCAGCAGCTCTCCTCTAGCGGGAGGCCCCAATGAGCAGTTCTTC.

The chain employs TRBV27 and TRBJ1-4; a possible D gene is TRBD1 (6 bases). The CDR3 is 17 residues long. V lost 1 base and J 3 bases, leaving 15 bases between the germline ends. Germline CDR1 MNHEY, CDR2 SMNVEV (reference sequence). CDR3 loop: CASSLFGGEVPNEKLFF. The CDR3 DNA follows: TGTGCCAGCAGTTTATTTGGGGGCGAAGTTCCTAATGAAAAACTGTTTTTT.

The rearrangement links TRBV27 to TRBJ2-1; 10 bases align to TRBD2. V was clipped by 4 bases and J by 6 bases; unmatched bases: 6. CDR1 and CDR2 (germline): MNHEY, SMNVEV (reference sequence). This CDR3 is 15 amino acids long. The CDR3 region is CASSSLSSGSNEQFF. CDR3 nucleotides: TGTGCCAGCAGTTCTCTCTCTAGCGGGAGCAATGAGCAGTTCTTC.

This chain connects TRBV6-5 to TRBJ2-7; 9 nucleotides match TRBD2. Germline-derived CDR1 and CDR2 are MNHEY and SVGAGI. The length of the CDR3 is 14 residues. Losses at the gene ends were 6 bases for V and 1 base for J; bases not matched to a gene: 4. The CDR3: CASSRGLASYEQYF. The DNA of the CDR3 is TGTGCCAGCAGCAGAGGACTAGCGTCCTACGAGCAGTACTTC.

This sequence joins TRBV5-4 and TRBJ2-3, with D maybe TRBD2 (6 bases). This CDR3 is 14 amino acids long. In germline, CDR1 is SGHNT, CDR2 YYREEE (reference sequence). Trimming left V 4 bases short and J 5 bases short, with 14 bases between. This chain's CDR3 is CASSLTSLKDTQYF. CDR3 sequence (DNA): TGTGCCAGCAGCCTGACTAGTTTGAAAGATACGCAGTATTTT.

The V call is TRBV15, the J call TRBJ2-6, with a weak D call TRBD1 (5 bases). Germline CDR1 reads LNHNV; CDR2 reads YYDKDF (reference sequence). The CDR3 has 18 residues. V lost 1 base and J lost 0, with 13 bases in between. Here the CDR3 DNA reads TGTGCCACCAGCAGAGTATGTGTAGGGGTCTCTGGGGCCAACGTCCTGACTTTC. As protein: CATSRVCVGVSGANVLTF.

The V and J genes are TRBV4-1 and TRBJ2-7; D may be TRBD2 (5 bases). Germline lookup yields CDR1 MGHRA and CDR2 YSYEKL. V was pared by 0 bases and J by 5 bases, with 8 bases between. The CDR3 loop spans 13 amino acids. In nucleotides, the CDR3 is TGCGCCAGCAGCCAAGATAACGGGAACGAGCAGTACTTC. Translating it yields CASSQDNGNEQYF.

V gene TRBV6-1 combines with J gene TRBJ1-5; D gene ambiguous. Deletions cut 1 base from V and 4 bases from J, with 14 bases between. From germline, CDR1 is MNHNS and CDR2 SASEGT. The CDR3 is 16 residues long. CDR3 sequence: CASSEEVDSGNQPQHF. CDR3 DNA: TGTGCCAGCAGTGAAGAGGTCGACTCGGGGAATCAGCCCCAGCATTTT.

This clone was seen a few times. V is TRBV5-1 and J is TRBJ2-3; 11 bases agree with TRBD2. The CDR3 runs 17 residues. With V trimmed by 6 bases and J by 5 bases, 14 bases remained unmatched. The V gene's germline CDR1 is SGHRS and CDR2 YFSETQ. This CDR3 reads CASTPIRCSGRGDTQYF. Written as DNA, the CDR3 is TGCGCCAGCACCCCCATCAGGTGTAGCGGGAGGGGAGATACGCAGTATTTT.